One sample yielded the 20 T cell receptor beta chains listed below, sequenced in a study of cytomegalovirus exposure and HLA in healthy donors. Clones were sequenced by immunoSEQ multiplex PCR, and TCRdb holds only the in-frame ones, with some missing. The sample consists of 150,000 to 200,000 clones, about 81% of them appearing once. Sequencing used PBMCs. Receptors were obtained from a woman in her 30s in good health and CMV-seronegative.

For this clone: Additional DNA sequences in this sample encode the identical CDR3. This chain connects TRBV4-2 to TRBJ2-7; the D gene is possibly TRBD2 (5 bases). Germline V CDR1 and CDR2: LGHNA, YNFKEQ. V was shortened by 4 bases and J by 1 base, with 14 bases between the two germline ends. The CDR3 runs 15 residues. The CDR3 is CASSRAGGVSYEQYF. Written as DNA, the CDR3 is TGTGCCAGCAGCCGGGCAGGAGGAGTTTCCTACGAGCAGTACTTC.

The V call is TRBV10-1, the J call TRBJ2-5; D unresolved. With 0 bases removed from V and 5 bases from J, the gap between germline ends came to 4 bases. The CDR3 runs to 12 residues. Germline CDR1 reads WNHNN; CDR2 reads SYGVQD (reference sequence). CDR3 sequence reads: CASSESRETQYF. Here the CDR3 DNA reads TGCGCCAGCAGTGAGTCCCGGGAGACCCAGTACTTC.

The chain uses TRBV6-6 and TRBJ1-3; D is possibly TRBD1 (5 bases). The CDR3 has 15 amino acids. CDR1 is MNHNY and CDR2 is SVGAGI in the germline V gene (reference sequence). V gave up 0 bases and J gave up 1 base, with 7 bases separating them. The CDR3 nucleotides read TGTGCCAGCAGTTACTCAGACAGATCTGGAAACACCATATATTTT. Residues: CASSYSDRSGNTIYF.

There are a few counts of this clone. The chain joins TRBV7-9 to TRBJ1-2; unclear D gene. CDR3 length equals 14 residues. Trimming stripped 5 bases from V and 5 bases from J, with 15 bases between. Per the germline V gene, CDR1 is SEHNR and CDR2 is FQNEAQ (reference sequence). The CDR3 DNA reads TGTGCCAGCAGCCCACGAGCCGGGGAATATGGCTACACCTTC. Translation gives CASSPRAGEYGYTF.

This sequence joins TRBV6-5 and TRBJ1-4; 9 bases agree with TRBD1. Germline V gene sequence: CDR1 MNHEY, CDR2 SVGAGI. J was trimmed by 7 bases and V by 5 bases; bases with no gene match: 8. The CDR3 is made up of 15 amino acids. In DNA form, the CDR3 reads TGTGCCAGCAGTACCCCGACAGGGGGGCGTGAAAAACTGTTTTTT. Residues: CASSTPTGGREKLFF.

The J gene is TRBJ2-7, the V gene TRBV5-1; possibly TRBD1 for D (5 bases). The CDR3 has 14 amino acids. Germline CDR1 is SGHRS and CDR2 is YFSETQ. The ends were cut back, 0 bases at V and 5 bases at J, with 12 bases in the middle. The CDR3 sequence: CASSLARASDEQYF. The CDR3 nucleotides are TGCGCCAGCAGCTTGGCCAGGGCCAGTGACGAGCAGTACTTC. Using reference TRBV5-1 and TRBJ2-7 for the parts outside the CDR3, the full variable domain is KAGVTQTPRYLIKTRGQQVTLSCSPISGHRSVSWYQQTPGQGLQFLFEYFSETQRNKGNFPGRFSGRQFSNSRSEMNVSTLELGDSALYLCASSLARASDEQYFGPGTRLTVT.

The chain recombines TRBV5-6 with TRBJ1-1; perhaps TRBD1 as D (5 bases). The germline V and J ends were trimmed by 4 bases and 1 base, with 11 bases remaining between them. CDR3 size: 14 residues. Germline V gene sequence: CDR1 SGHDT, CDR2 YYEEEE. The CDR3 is CASSPGLQNTEAFF. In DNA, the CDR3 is TGTGCCAGCAGCCCGGGACTCCAGAACACTGAAGCTTTCTTT.

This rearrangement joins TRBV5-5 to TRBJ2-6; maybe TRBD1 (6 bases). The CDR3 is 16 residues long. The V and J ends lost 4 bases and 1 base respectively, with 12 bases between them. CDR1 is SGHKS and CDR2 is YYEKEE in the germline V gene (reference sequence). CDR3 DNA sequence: TGTGCCAGCAGCCTTTTACAGGGATCTGGGGCCAACGTCCTGACTTTC. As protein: CASSLLQGSGANVLTF.

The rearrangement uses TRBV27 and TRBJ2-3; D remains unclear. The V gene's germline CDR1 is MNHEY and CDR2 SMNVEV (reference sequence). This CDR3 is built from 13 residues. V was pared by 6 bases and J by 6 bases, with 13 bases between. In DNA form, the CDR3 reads TGTGCCAGCAGCCCCTTAGCCGGGGATACGCAGTATTTT. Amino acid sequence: CASSPLAGDTQYF.

In nucleotides, the CDR3 is TGCGCCAGCAGCTTGGAACTAGCGGGGGCGGAAGATACGCAGTATTTT. It translates to CASSLELAGAEDTQYF. This chain joins TRBV5-1 and TRBJ2-3, with 11 bases fitting TRBD2. The V gene's germline CDR1 is SGHRS and CDR2 YFSETQ. With V trimmed by 0 bases and J by 5 bases, 5 bases remained unmatched. CDR3 length: 16 amino acids.

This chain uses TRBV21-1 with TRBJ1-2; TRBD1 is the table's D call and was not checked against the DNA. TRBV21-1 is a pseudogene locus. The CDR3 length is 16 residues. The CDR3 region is CASSKVLGELTYGYTF. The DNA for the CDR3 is TGTGCCAGCAGCAAAGTCCTAGGGGAATTGACCTATGGCTACACCTTC.

CDR3 DNA: TGTGCCAGCAGCAAAGGGGACAGGGGACTAGCGGGGGGTAATGCGGAGACCCAGTACTTC. Amino acid sequence: CASSKGDRGLAGGNAETQYF. The chain joins TRBV21-1 to TRBJ2-5; the D call of TRBD2 is as the table states it, not checked on the DNA. TRBV21-1 is shown as a pseudogene. CDR3 length: 20 amino acids.

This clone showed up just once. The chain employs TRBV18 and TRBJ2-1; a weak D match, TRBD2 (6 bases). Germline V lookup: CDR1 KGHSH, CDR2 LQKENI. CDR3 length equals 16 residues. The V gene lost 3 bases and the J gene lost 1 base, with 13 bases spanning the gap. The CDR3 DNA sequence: TGTGCCAGCTCACCCCCGGGGGTCGGGTCCTACAATGAGCAGTTCTTC. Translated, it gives CASSPPGVGSYNEQFF.

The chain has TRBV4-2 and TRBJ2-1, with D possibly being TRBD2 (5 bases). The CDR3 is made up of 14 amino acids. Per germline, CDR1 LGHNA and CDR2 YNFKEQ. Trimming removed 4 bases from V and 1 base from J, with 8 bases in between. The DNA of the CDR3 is TGTGCCAGCAGCCGGACTGGTTCCTACAATGAGCAGTTCTTC. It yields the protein CASSRTGSYNEQFF.

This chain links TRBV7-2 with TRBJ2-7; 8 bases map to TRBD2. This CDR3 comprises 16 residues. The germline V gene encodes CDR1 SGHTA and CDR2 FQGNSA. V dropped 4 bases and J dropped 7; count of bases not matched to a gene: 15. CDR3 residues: CASSSTALAGGGEQYF. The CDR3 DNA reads TGTGCCAGCAGCTCGACAGCCCTAGCGGGTGGTGGGGAGCAGTACTTC.

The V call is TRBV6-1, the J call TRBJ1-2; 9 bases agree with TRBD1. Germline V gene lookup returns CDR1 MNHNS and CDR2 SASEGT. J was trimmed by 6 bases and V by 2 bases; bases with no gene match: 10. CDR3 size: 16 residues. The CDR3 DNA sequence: TGTGCCAGCAGTGAATGGTTCTCACAGGGGGCGGATGGCTACACCTTC. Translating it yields CASSEWFSQGADGYTF.

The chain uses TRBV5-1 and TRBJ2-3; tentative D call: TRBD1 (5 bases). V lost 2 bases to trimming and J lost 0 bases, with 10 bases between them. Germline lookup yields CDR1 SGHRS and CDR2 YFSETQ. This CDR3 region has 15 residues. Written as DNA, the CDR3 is TGCGCCAGCAGCTTCAGACAGAGTAGCACAGATACGCAGTATTTT. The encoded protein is CASSFRQSSTDTQYF. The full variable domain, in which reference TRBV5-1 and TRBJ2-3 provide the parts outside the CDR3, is KAGVTQTPRYLIKTRGQQVTLSCSPISGHRSVSWYQQTPGQGLQFLFEYFSETQRNKGNFPGRFSGRQFSNSRSEMNVSTLELGDSALYLCASSFRQSSTDTQYFGPGTRLTVL.

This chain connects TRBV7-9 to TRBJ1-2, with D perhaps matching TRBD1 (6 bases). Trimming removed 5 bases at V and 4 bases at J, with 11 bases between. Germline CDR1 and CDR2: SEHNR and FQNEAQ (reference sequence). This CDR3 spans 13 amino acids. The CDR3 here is CASSTGYLYGYTF. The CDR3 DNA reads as TGTGCCAGCAGCACAGGGTATCTCTATGGCTACACCTTC.

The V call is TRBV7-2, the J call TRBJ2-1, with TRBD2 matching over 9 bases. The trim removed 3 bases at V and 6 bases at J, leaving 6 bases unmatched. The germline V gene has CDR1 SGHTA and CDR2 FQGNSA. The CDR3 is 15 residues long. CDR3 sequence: CASSFLAGVGNEQFF. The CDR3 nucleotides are TGTGCCAGCAGCTTTTTAGCGGGAGTGGGCAATGAGCAGTTCTTC.

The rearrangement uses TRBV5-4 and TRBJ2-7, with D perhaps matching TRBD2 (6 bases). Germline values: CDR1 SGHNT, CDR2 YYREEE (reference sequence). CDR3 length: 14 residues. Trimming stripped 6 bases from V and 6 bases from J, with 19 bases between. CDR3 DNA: TGTGCCAGCATCCCAAGCGGGCTTTGGCCCGAGCAGTACTTC. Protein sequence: CASIPSGLWPEQYF.